The clone carrying this TCR beta chain was counted between two and nine times. Its specificity is not known. The sample is drawn from a study of beta chain features in type 1 diabetes. Turning to the study itself: Examination covered around 98,000,000 sorted cells spanning all samples. Study observations and caveats: Among patients with Type 1 diabetes, TCRB CDR3s were moderately but significantly shorter in every one of the four CD4+ subsets.

Sequencing targeted expressed TCRB transcripts, as all isolated RNA had been reverse transcribed. Some 3.4 million reads were obtained on average from naive, central memory and regulatory T cell samples. Clones were read by immunoSEQ multiplex PCR, and TCRdb kept only the in-frame ones, dropping some. The sample lists roughly 290,000 clones; over 14% were seen once. Averaging around 110 mL, one heparinised blood draw was given by each donor. The purity of all sorted populations exceeded 95%. The sequence was collected from a man aged 18-30 years with type 1 diabetes. Sequences were obtained from naive CD4+ T cells from blood.

The CDR3 is CASSQGSKTYF. The CDR3 DNA sequence: TGTGCCAGCAGCCAAGGATCAAAGACATACTTC. V gene TRBV4-2 combines with J gene TRBJ2-7; D remains unclear. The germline V gene has CDR1 LGHNA and CDR2 YNFKEQ. The CDR3 length is 11 residues. V gave up 1 base and J gave up 13 bases, with 11 bases separating them.